These 2 T cell receptor beta chains share one sample of origin, sequenced in a study of blood T cell repertoires in COVID-19. Produced via immunoSEQ multiplex PCR; TCRdb's table is partial and in-frame only. The data contain 210,000 or so clones, around 80% of them singletons. The sample taken for sequencing was peripheral blood. Receptors were obtained from an elderly woman with acute or convalescent COVID-19.

The chain has TRBV7-5 and TRBJ2-2; the table calls TRBD2, which could not be checked here. TRBV7-5 is tagged as a pseudogene. This CDR3 has 15 amino acids. CDR3 nucleotide sequence: TGTGCCAGAAGAACTGCCGGGACTGACACCGGGGAGCTGTTTTTT. Amino acids: CARRTAGTDTGELFF.

The V gene is TRBV2, the J gene TRBJ2-1; D is possibly TRBD1 (7 bases). V lost 0 bases and J 6 bases, leaving 12 bases between the germline ends. This CDR3 has 15 amino acids. The germline gives CDR1 SNHLY, CDR2 FYNNEI. In DNA, the CDR3 is TGTGCCAGCAGTGAAGCGAACAGGGGAGGCAATGAGCAGTTCTTC. Encoded protein: CASSEANRGGNEQFF.